This T cell receptor beta chain is drawn from a study of shared T cell receptors in the human thymus (dated by TCRdb to about 2021). Notes on the research overall: The study examined how self-reactive, shared T-cell receptor alpha chains are generated in the human thymus.

Receptor amplification or capture employed the immunoSEQ multiplex PCR assay. As stored in TCRdb, this immuneACCESS dataset retains in-frame rearrangements with V and J assigned. A fraction of the clones does not appear; measured against another copy, unresolved V genes explain less than half of the discrepancy, and the remainder lacks a known reason. The table for this sample lists some 640,000 clones; around 87% of them were counted only once. Of the sample, 0.0094% is held by the ten largest clones. Of note for this clone: No antigen is known for it. No clone much larger than this one lies a single base away; base qualities are absent.

In addition, the sample was reused for a study of human thymus T cells. In that second paper, the authors write: Donors were immunologically healthy infants undergoing open corrective cardiac surgery for congenital heart defects in Finland. The thymus tissue came from surgical resects taken out during corrective cardiac surgery. Biased V and J gene segment usage appeared to be present in both thymic and peripheral blood repertoires. Highly overlapping thymic TCR repertoires among unrelated individuals were reported in the related research. TCR alpha and beta repertoires from roughly 8 infant thymus samples and four related peripheral blood samples were characterized in the study. The infant donors were about 6 to 244 days old, and the cohort included roughly six males and a couple of females. After being mechanically released from the tissue, thymocytes were kept at -70 degrees C in pellets of roughly 10-30 million cells. A QIAsymphony instrument was used to extract genomic DNA from the frozen cell pellets. TCRB and TCRAD loci were amplified from a standardized quantity of quality-controlled genomic DNA using the immunoSEQ multiplex PCR assay. Amplicons spanned the V(D)J region at a length sufficient to cover the CDR3 and identify V and J genes. The amplicons were sequenced on an Illumina platform via the commercial immunoSEQ service. Primer bias and sequencing errors were corrected using previously described methods, and TCRAD and TCRB definitions followed the IMGT database. The repertoires were analysed using immunoSEQ Analyzer 3.0 and VDJTools for basic statistics, V/J segment usage, diversity estimates, rarefaction and pairwise overlap. Diversity was estimated using the Chao1, ChaoE, Efron-Thisted, Shannon and inverse Simpson indices, and was also estimated on datasets down-sampled to the size of the smallest sample. Repertoire overlap used strict matching of CDR3 nucleotide sequence, V gene and J gene, with Jaccard-based multidimensional scaling clustering. On average, roughly 890,000 unique TCRB clonotypes were obtained from thymus samples, compared with approximately 82,000 from blood samples.

The material sequenced was thymocytes. The receptor was derived from a boy in the first two years of life with a congenital heart defect. Donor details come from another sample of the same person, matched by shared clones.

The CDR3 reads CASSSGLAGERNTGELFF. The nucleotides read TGTGCCAGCAGCTCAGGACTAGCGGGGGAAAGGAACACCGGGGAGCTGTTTTTT. The sequence is built from TRBV7-9 and TRBJ2-2; 13 central bases correspond to TRBD2. At the junction V is shortened by 4 bases and J by 1 base; bases outside the gene matches: 6. CDR1 and CDR2, per the germline V gene (reference sequence), are SEHNR and FQNEAQ. From its cysteine to its phenylalanine, the CDR3 spans 18 amino acids. The kept DNA is CDR3 alone, 54 bases in frame from the first base.